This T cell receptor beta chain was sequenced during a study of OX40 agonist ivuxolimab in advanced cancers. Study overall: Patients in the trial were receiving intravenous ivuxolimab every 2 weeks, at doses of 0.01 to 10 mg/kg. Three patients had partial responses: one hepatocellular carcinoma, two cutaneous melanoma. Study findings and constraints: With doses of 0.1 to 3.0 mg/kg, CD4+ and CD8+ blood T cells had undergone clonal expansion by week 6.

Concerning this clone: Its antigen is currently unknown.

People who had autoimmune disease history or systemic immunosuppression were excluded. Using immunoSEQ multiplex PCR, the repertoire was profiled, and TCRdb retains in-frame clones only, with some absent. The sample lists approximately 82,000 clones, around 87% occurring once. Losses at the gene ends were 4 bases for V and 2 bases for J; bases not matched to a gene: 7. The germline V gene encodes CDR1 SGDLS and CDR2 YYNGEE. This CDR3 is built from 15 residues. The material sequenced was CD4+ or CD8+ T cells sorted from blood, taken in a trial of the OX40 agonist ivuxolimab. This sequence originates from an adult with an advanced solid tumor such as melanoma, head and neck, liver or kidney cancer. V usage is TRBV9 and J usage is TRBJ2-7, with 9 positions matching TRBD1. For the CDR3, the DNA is TGTGCCAGCAGCCTTCGGACAGGGGCCCCCTACGAGCAGTACTTC. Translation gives CASSLRTGAPYEQYF.